These 32 T cell receptor beta chains originate from one sample sequenced in a study of blood T cell repertoires in COVID-19. Clones were read by immunoSEQ multiplex PCR, and TCRdb kept only the in-frame ones, dropping some. The sample carries 200,000 to 250,000 clones, 90% recorded once. Sequenced material: PBMCs or T cells enriched from blood (not recorded which). These receptor sequences come from a man aged 25-40 years who had been exposed to COVID-19.

The V call is TRBV13, the J call TRBJ2-5; D might be TRBD1 (5 bases). Germline V lookup: CDR1 PRHDT, CDR2 FYEKMQ (reference sequence). This CDR3 spans 13 amino acids. Trimming took off 5 bases at V and 2 bases at J, with 9 bases between the two ends. CDR3 region: CASSPDKQETQYF. DNA for the CDR3: TGTGCCAGCAGCCCGGACAAGCAAGAGACCCAGTACTTC.

In DNA form, the CDR3 reads TGTGCCAGCAGTGTGCAGGGGATCAGAGACGAAAAACTGTTTTTT. This translates into CASSVQGIRDEKLFF. The gene calls are TRBV6-2 or TRBV6-3 and TRBJ1-4; TRBD1 might be the D (6 bases). V was clipped by 5 bases and J by 8 bases, with 18 bases between them. Germline CDR1 reads MNHEY; CDR2 reads SVGEGT. CDR3 length: 15 amino acids.

V and J are TRBV12-5 and TRBJ2-1; no clear D. The V end was cut by 0 bases, the J end by 2 bases, with 5 bases between. Germline loops: CDR1 LGHNT, CDR2 FRNRAP. The CDR3 is made up of 14 amino acids. The CDR3 loop reads CASGLVAAYNEQFF. For the CDR3, the DNA is TGTGCTAGTGGTTTGGTGGCAGCCTACAATGAGCAGTTCTTC.

The chain combines TRBV19 with TRBJ1-2; TRBD1 aligns across 10 bases. The CDR3 spans 13 residues. Germline V gives CDR1 LNHDA, CDR2 SQIVND (reference sequence). The junction had 4 bases not matched to a gene; V was cut back by 7 bases and J by 5 bases. The chain's CDR3 is CASIPGQGYGYTF. The DNA of the CDR3 is TGTGCCAGTATCCCGGGACAGGGGTATGGCTACACCTTC.

The chain uses TRBV5-1 and TRBJ2-5, with 8 bases identical to TRBD1. The germline V gene encodes CDR1 SGHRS and CDR2 YFSETQ. The CDR3 is 14 residues long. The ends lost 1 base at V and 5 bases at J; junction bases unmatched: 4. This CDR3 reads CASSLLQGAETQYF. For the CDR3, the DNA is TGCGCCAGCAGCTTGTTGCAGGGGGCGGAGACCCAGTACTTC.

The chain links TRBV12-3 or TRBV12-4 to TRBJ1-2; D is unresolved. The CDR3 totals 13 residues. Trimming pared 6 bases from V and 5 bases from J, leaving 13 bases between. CDR3 DNA sequence: TGTGCCAGCAGATCCCTTATTCTTTATGGCTACACCTTC. Residues: CASRSLILYGYTF.

V and J are TRBV6-5 and TRBJ2-7; the D gene is possibly TRBD1 (6 bases). The CDR3 has 12 amino acids. V lost 6 bases and J lost 6, with 12 bases in between. CDR1 is MNHEY, CDR2 SVGAGI, per germline. The CDR3 loop is CASSLQGGEQYF. Here the CDR3 DNA reads TGTGCCAGCAGCTTACAGGGTGGCGAGCAGTACTTC.

This sequence joins TRBV4-2 and TRBJ2-7, with 12 nucleotides matching TRBD2. This CDR3 region has 15 residues. Germline values: CDR1 LGHNA, CDR2 YNFKEQ. The junction had 4 bases not matched to a gene; V was cut back by 0 bases and J by 7 bases. CDR3 region: CASSQDRTSGAEQYF. DNA of the CDR3: TGTGCCAGCAGCCAAGACCGGACTAGCGGGGCGGAGCAGTACTTC.

The chain uses TRBV4-3 and TRBJ1-2, with D perhaps matching TRBD1 (5 bases). Trimming pared 0 bases from V and 4 bases from J, leaving 12 bases between. This CDR3 spans 15 amino acids. In germline, CDR1 is LGHNA, CDR2 YSLEER. The CDR3 nucleotides read TGCGCCAGCAGCCAAGATAGGGTCGGGGGCTATGGCTACACCTTC. Protein sequence: CASSQDRVGGYGYTF.

The chain is built from TRBV7-6 and TRBJ2-2, with 8 positions matching TRBD1. Trimming removed 5 bases from V and 5 bases from J; junction bases left unmatched: 13. The germline V gene has CDR1 SGHVS and CDR2 FNYEAQ. The CDR3 totals 17 residues. The CDR3 DNA reads TGTGCCAGCAGCCCACGAACGTGGCAGGGGGCGACCGGGGAGCTGTTTTTT. Translation gives CASSPRTWQGATGELFF.

The rearrangement joins TRBV5-4 to TRBJ2-5; tentative D call: TRBD2 (6 bases). CDR1 and CDR2 (germline): SGHNT, YYREEE (reference sequence). This CDR3 is 14 amino acids long. Deletions cut 3 bases from V and 2 bases from J, with 11 bases between. The CDR3 DNA reads as TGTGCCAGCAGCTCCACTAGCCTACAAGAGACCCAGTACTTC. Its translation: CASSSTSLQETQYF.

This clone has more than one count but fewer than ten. This rearrangement joins TRBV30 to TRBJ1-1; D not resolved. The CDR3 contains 13 residues. The ends were cut back, 8 bases at V and 1 base at J, with 14 bases in the middle. Germline CDR1 is GTSNPN and CDR2 is SVGIG (reference sequence). CDR3 nucleotides: TGTGCCCGCATGAGGGCCCAGAACACTGAAGCTTTCTTT. Its translation is CARMRAQNTEAFF. Full variable domain (remainder filled in from reference TRBV30 and TRBJ1-1): SQTIHQWPATLVQPVGSPLSLECTVEGTSNPNLYWYRQAAGRGLQLLFYSVGIGQISSEVPQNLSASRPQDRQFILSSKKLLLSDSGFYLCARMRAQNTEAFFGQGTRLTVV.

The chain carries TRBV3-1 (or the pseudogene TRBV3-2) and TRBJ2-1, with 9 nucleotides matching TRBD1. The CDR3 contains 15 residues. The J segment lost 7 bases and the V segment lost 3 bases, leaving 7 bases of the junction unmatched. CDR1 is LGHDT and CDR2 is YNNKEL in the germline V gene (reference sequence). CDR3 nucleotides: TGTGCCAGCAGCCACTCACGGACAGGGGAAAATGAGCAGTTCTTC. Translation gives CASSHSRTGENEQFF.

As DNA, the CDR3 is TGTGCCACCAGCCCACGGACAGATAATGAAAAACTGTTTTTT. Amino acids: CATSPRTDNEKLFF. The chain uses TRBV15 and TRBJ1-4; the D gene is possibly TRBD1 (6 bases). Trimming took off 5 bases at V and 4 bases at J, with 11 bases between the two ends. The CDR3 totals 14 residues. Germline V CDR1 and CDR2: LNHNV, YYDKDF (reference sequence).

The chain joins TRBV21-1 to TRBJ1-5; the table's D call TRBD1 went unverified against the DNA. TRBV21-1 is recorded as a pseudogene. The CDR3 covers 18 residues. Written as DNA, the CDR3 is TGTGCCAGCAGTACGAGGGGGGTCCAGGGACAGAGCAATCAGCCCCAGCATTTT. Protein sequence: CASSTRGVQGQSNQPQHF.

CDR3: CASSQDNRAYGYTF. The DNA for the CDR3 is TGTGCCAGCAGCCAAGATAACAGGGCCTATGGCTACACCTTC. The V and J genes are TRBV3-1 (or the pseudogene TRBV3-2) and TRBJ1-2, with D perhaps matching TRBD1 (6 bases). V lost 0 bases and J 4 bases, leaving 9 bases between the germline ends. From germline, CDR1 is LGHDT and CDR2 YNNKEL (reference sequence). CDR3 length: 14 residues.

In nucleotides, the CDR3 is TGTGCCAGCAGCTCCTTCAGTCCCGGGGAGCTGTTTTTT. Protein: CASSSFSPGELFF. The genes are TRBV11-3 and TRBJ2-2, with D uncertain. The germline V and J ends were trimmed by 4 bases and 6 bases, with 9 bases remaining between them. In germline, CDR1 is SGHNT, CDR2 YENEEA. This CDR3 comprises 13 residues.

This chain connects TRBV9 to TRBJ2-1, with TRBD2 matching 12 bases. Germline CDR1 and CDR2: SGDLS and YYNGEE. The V and J ends lost 4 bases and 10 bases, in that order; junction bases with no gene match: 9. The CDR3 length is 15 residues. CDR3 sequence (DNA): TGTGCCAGCAGCCCTACGACTAGCGGGGGCTGGGAGCAGTTCTTC. Protein sequence: CASSPTTSGGWEQFF.

V and J are TRBV11-2 and TRBJ1-5, with D uncertain. CDR3 length equals 13 residues. The germline gives CDR1 SGHAT, CDR2 FQNNGV. The V end was cut by 5 bases, the J end by 5 bases, with 10 bases between. The CDR3 region is CASSPRRDQPQHF. Here the CDR3 DNA reads TGTGCCAGCAGCCCGAGACGGGATCAGCCCCAGCATTTT.

The chain combines TRBV15 with TRBJ2-7, with D unresolved. This CDR3 is 14 amino acids long. V shed 5 bases and J shed 0 bases, with 11 bases lying between them. CDR1 and CDR2 from the germline V gene are LNHNV and YYDKDF (reference sequence). CDR3 residues: CATSQIRSSYEQYF. CDR3 bases: TGTGCCACCAGCCAAATACGGAGCTCCTACGAGCAGTACTTC.

The chain couples TRBV15 to TRBJ2-1, with 8 bases lining up with TRBD2. CDR1 is LNHNV, CDR2 YYDKDF, per germline (reference sequence). This CDR3 spans 14 amino acids. V lost 7 bases, J lost 4 bases, and 6 bases stayed unmatched. CDR3 DNA sequence: TGTGCCACCACCAAGCGGGAGATATACAATGAGCAGTTCTTC. Protein: CATTKREIYNEQFF.

The genes are TRBV10-3 and TRBJ1-3, with 9 bases fitting TRBD1. Germline V gene data show CDR1 as ENHRY and CDR2 as SYGVKD. Trimming cost V 9 bases and J 6 bases; bases outside gene matches: 15. The CDR3 sequence is 16 residues long. This CDR3 is CAITTPQGAGENTIYF. For the CDR3, the DNA is TGTGCCATAACGACCCCACAGGGGGCCGGAGAAAACACCATATATTTT.

The chain is built from TRBV5-5 and TRBJ1-2; D uncertain. Trimming took 9 bases from V and 0 from J, leaving 24 bases between them. Looked up from germline, CDR1 is SGHKS and CDR2 is YYEKEE (reference sequence). The CDR3 totals 17 residues. The CDR3 DNA reads TGTGCCACCCTCGATCGGGAACTTATTCCAACTAACTATGGCTACACCTTC. Its protein product is CATLDRELIPTNYGYTF.

The rearrangement joins TRBV7-9 to TRBJ2-1; D gene ambiguous. V lost 4 bases and J 9 bases, leaving 19 bases between the germline ends. Germline values: CDR1 SEHNR, CDR2 FQNEAQ (reference sequence). The CDR3 is 15 amino acids. The CDR3 region is CASSSRSSVGGEQFF. The CDR3 region has the DNA TGTGCCAGCAGCTCTAGAAGCTCTGTAGGTGGTGAGCAGTTCTTC.

This chain's CDR3 is CASSSTSGVLAGELFF. DNA for the CDR3: TGTGCCAGCAGCTCGACTAGCGGGGTTTTGGCCGGGGAGCTGTTTTTT. The chain couples TRBV11-2 to TRBJ2-2, with 11 nucleotides matching TRBD2. This CDR3 region has 16 residues. Losses at the gene ends were 4 bases for V and 6 bases for J; bases not matched to a gene: 7. Germline CDR1 is SGHAT and CDR2 is FQNNGV. The variable domain in full, with the rest retrieved from reference TRBV11-2 and TRBJ2-2, is EAGVAQSPRYKIIEKRQSVAFWCNPISGHATLYWYQQILGQGPKLLIQFQNNGVVDDSQLPKDRFSAERLKGVDSTLKIQPAKLEDSAVYLCASSSTSGVLAGELFFGEGSRLTVL.

This sequence joins TRBV5-1 and TRBJ1-4; 7 bases line up with TRBD1. V shed 0 bases, J shed 0 bases, and the junction held 5 bases outside the gene matches. This CDR3 comprises 17 residues. Per germline, CDR1 SGHRS and CDR2 YFSETQ. This CDR3 is CASSLVGTAATNEKLFF. The DNA for the CDR3 is TGCGCCAGCAGCTTGGTGGGGACAGCTGCAACTAATGAAAAACTGTTTTTT.

This chain links TRBV9 with TRBJ1-1; D possibly corresponds to TRBD1 (6 bases). Trimming stripped 0 bases from V and 5 bases from J, with 17 bases between. The CDR3 contains 16 residues. The germline V gene has CDR1 SGDLS and CDR2 YYNGEE. The CDR3 is CASSVVEGGVATEAFF. CDR3 DNA sequence: TGTGCCAGCAGCGTAGTGGAGGGGGGGGTCGCAACTGAAGCTTTCTTT.

The chain recombines TRBV5-1 with TRBJ2-1, with 11 positions matching TRBD2. Germline V CDR1 and CDR2: SGHRS, YFSETQ. The CDR3 has 15 amino acids. The V and J ends lost 4 bases and 8 bases, in that order; junction bases with no gene match: 8. CDR3 protein: CASSPGLAVPDEQFF. The CDR3 bases are TGCGCCAGCAGCCCGGGACTAGCGGTCCCCGATGAGCAGTTCTTC.

This clone appeared a single time. This rearrangement joins TRBV4-1 to TRBJ2-3, with 7 bases that match TRBD2. The CDR3 is 20 amino acids. The V gene end was trimmed by 4 bases and the J gene end by 2 bases; junction bases not matched to a gene: 21. From germline, CDR1 is MGHRA and CDR2 YSYEKL. The CDR3: CASSPSGRGAGPGLTDTQYF. CDR3 DNA: TGCGCCAGCAGCCCGTCCGGAAGGGGAGCGGGGCCAGGTCTCACAGATACGCAGTATTTT.

The chain joins TRBV9 to TRBJ1-2; D is unclear. The CDR3 consists of 14 residues. The V and J ends lost 0 bases and 7 bases respectively, with 13 bases between them. Germline CDR1 reads SGDLS; CDR2 reads YYNGEE. CDR3 amino acids: CASSVVEGAVGYTF. CDR3 coding DNA: TGTGCCAGCAGCGTAGTGGAGGGTGCGGTTGGCTACACCTTC.

The chain couples TRBV30 to TRBJ1-6, with TRBD1 matching 11 bases. The junction had 11 bases not matched to a gene; V was cut back by 3 bases and J by 10 bases. Germline V gene sequence: CDR1 GTSNPN, CDR2 SVGIG (reference sequence). This CDR3 has 16 residues. The CDR3 DNA reads as TGTGCCTGGAGCGGAGGGACAGGGGGTGTGGGATCACCCCTCCACTTT. It translates to CAWSGGTGGVGSPLHF. The full variable domain, in which reference TRBV30 and TRBJ1-6 provide the parts outside the CDR3, is SQTIHQWPATLVQPVGSPLSLECTVEGTSNPNLYWYRQAAGRGLQLLFYSVGIGQISSEVPQNLSASRPQDRQFILSSKKLLLSDSGFYLCAWSGGTGGVGSPLHFGNGTRLTVT.

The V and J genes are TRBV19 and TRBJ1-5; D may be TRBD1 (6 bases). The CDR3 length is 14 residues. Germline CDR1 reads LNHDA; CDR2 reads SQIVND (reference sequence). V was trimmed by 5 bases and J by 4 bases, leaving 12 bases between them. CDR3 nucleotide sequence: TGTGCCAGTAGTCTCGTCAGGGGTAATCAGCCCCAGCATTTT. This encodes CASSLVRGNQPQHF.